This T cell receptor (beta chain) was recorded in a study of cytomegalovirus exposure and HLA in healthy donors. Overall study context: Membership in the Caucasian-associated ancestry cluster was found for about 84% of 350 to 450 genotyped donors. Study conclusions and caveats: As a later analysis showed, several of the most significant clusters appeared to be linked to common viral pathogens.

The primer mix had 60 Vbeta and 13 Jbeta primers. Profiled with immunoSEQ multiplex PCR; TCRdb holds only in-frame clones, not every one. The data show about 150,000 clones, 84% seen once. On this clone: The antigen remains unidentified.

The TCR sequence derives from a man between 50 and 59 years old in good health and CMV-seropositive. The specimen was PBMCs.

The CDR3 region has the DNA TGTGCCAGCAGCGTAGGGGGACAGGGAGGGAATTCACCCCTCCACTTT. Translating it yields CASSVGGQGGNSPLHF. The rearrangement uses TRBV9 and TRBJ1-6; 9 bases map to TRBD1. The CDR3 has 16 residues. V lost 0 bases and J lost 7; bases outside the gene matches: 5. Germline V CDR1 and CDR2: SGDLS, YYNGEE.